This T cell receptor beta chain was identified during a study of regulatory T cells in long-lasting Graves disease. Study summary: Antithyroid drug exposure in newly diagnosed Graves' patients had lasted under 3 months.

This clonotype was observed a handful of times. With iRepertoire HTBI primers and Arm-PCR of CDR3 regions, TCR beta libraries were built. MiXCR was run by TCRdb on the multiplex PCR reads, yielding one entry per CDR3 protein. Altogether 350,000 to 400,000 distinct CDR3 sequences are present, 15% to 19% being singletons, with the ten largest covering 22%. Time point specified: newly diagnosed GD, antithyroid drugs for less than 3 months. Construction of the TCR library relied on RNA isolated from PBMCs. Patients were from an endocrinology department in Xi'an, China. This clonotype originated in a female donor with Graves disease. Material: peripheral blood mononuclear cells (PBMCs), obtained at new diagnosis, from a patient treated with antithyroid drugs.

CDR3 bases: TGTGCCAGCACTTACTGGGGCCCGGTCTCTGGGGCCAACGTCCTGACTTTC. As protein: CASTYWGPVSGANVLTF. The V gene is TRBV28, the J gene TRBJ2-6, with D tentatively TRBD1 (5 bases). The CDR3 consists of 17 residues. Germline loops: CDR1 MDHEN, CDR2 SYDVKM. With 7 bases removed from V and 0 bases from J, the gap between germline ends came to 16 bases.